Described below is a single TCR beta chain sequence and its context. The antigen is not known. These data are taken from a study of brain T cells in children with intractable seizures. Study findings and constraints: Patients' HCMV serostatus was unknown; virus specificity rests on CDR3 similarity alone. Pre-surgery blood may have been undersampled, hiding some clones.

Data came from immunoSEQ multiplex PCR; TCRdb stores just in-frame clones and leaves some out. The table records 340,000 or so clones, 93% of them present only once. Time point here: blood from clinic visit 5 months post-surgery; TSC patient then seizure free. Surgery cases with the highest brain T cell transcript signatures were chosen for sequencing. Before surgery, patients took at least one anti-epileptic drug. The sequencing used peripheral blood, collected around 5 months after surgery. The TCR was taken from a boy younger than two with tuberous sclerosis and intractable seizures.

The CDR3: CASSLRAVIKETQYF. The CDR3 DNA reads TGTGCCAGCAGTTTAAGGGCGGTGATAAAAGAGACCCAGTACTTC. The J gene is TRBJ2-5, the V gene TRBV28, with D hard to call. The CDR3 sequence is 15 residues long. The V gene lost 2 bases and the J gene lost 3 bases, with 13 bases spanning the gap. Germline V gene lookup returns CDR1 MDHEN and CDR2 SYDVKM.